Below, 21 T cell receptor beta chains from the same sample are listed, as sequenced in a study of a mutant IDH1 vaccine in newly diagnosed glioma. The repertoire was sequenced with immunoSEQ multiplex PCR; TCRdb's copy has only in-frame clones and lacks some. This sample yields 40,000 to 55,000 clones, of which approximately 79% are seen a single time; over 6.5% belongs to the top ten. Their cognate antigens are unknown. Stated time point: week 35, safety follow-up. Every vaccination contained 300 ug of the mutant IDH1 20-mer peptide and was paired with topical imiquimod. Sample: PBMCs, taken from a glioma patient whose treatment included an IDH1 peptide vaccine. The origin of the receptors is a man between 35 and 55 years old with glioma.

V gene TRBV6-5 combines with J gene TRBJ2-7, with 9 bases that match TRBD1. The V gene end was trimmed by 4 bases and the J gene end by 0 bases; junction bases not matched to a gene: 4. CDR1 and CDR2 (germline): MNHEY, SVGAGI. The CDR3 covers 15 residues. The CDR3 here is CASSLGQGSSYEQYF. CDR3 DNA sequence: TGTGCCAGCAGTTTGGGACAGGGCTCCTCCTACGAGCAGTACTTC.

This clone has a handful of counts. The gene calls are TRBV7-6 and TRBJ1-2, with D possibly matching TRBD1 (6 bases). This CDR3 has 13 amino acids. CDR1 and CDR2 (germline): SGHVS, FNYEAQ. The V and J ends lost 5 bases and 8 bases respectively, with 15 bases between them. CDR3 DNA: TGTGCCAGCAGCCAACAGGGAAAATACGGCTACACCTTC. Amino acid sequence: CASSQQGKYGYTF.

This clone was seen only a few times. The rearrangement links TRBV18 to TRBJ2-7; TRBD1 or TRBD2 may be the D gene (5 bases each). V was clipped by 8 bases and J by 0 bases, with 14 bases between them. From germline, CDR1 is KGHSH and CDR2 LQKENI. This CDR3 region has 14 residues. As DNA, the CDR3 is TGTGCCAGCGCCCCGGGACCCAGCTCCTACGAGCAGTACTTC. It yields the protein CASAPGPSSYEQYF.

This clone appeared a few times. The V and J genes are TRBV19 and TRBJ2-2; D gene unclear. This CDR3 has 14 amino acids. Trimming took off 3 bases at V and 4 bases at J, with 9 bases between the two ends. The V gene's germline CDR1 is LNHDA and CDR2 SQIVND (reference sequence). CDR3 region: CASSMGSFTGELFF. The CDR3 DNA reads as TGTGCCAGTAGTATGGGCTCATTCACCGGGGAGCTGTTTTTT.

The chain employs TRBV7-2 and TRBJ1-6, with D possibly being TRBD1 (5 bases). The CDR3 extends over 14 amino acids. V was shortened by 5 bases and J by 8 bases, with 13 bases between the two germline ends. Germline V CDR1 and CDR2: SGHTA, FQGNSA. The CDR3, as DNA: TGTGCCAGCAGCCCCGGGACGCTGTATTCACCCCTCCACTTT. Translating it yields CASSPGTLYSPLHF.

The chain combines TRBV6-4 with TRBJ2-2; 10 bases align to TRBD2. Unmatched junction bases numbered 2, after V lost 0 bases and J lost 1 base. CDR1 and CDR2 (germline): MRHNA, SNTAGT. The CDR3 is 17 amino acids. The chain's CDR3 is CASSDSAGGENTGELFF. The CDR3 nucleotides read TGTGCCAGCAGTGACTCAGCGGGGGGGGAGAACACCGGGGAGCTGTTTTTT.

The CDR3 spells CASSLDYSWAFF. The CDR3 coding sequence is TGTGCCAGCAGCTTAGATTACAGCTGGGCTTTCTTT. V usage is TRBV7-9 and J usage is TRBJ1-1; D not resolved. The ends were cut back, 1 base at V and 11 bases at J, with 11 bases in the middle. CDR3 size: 12 residues. Germline V gives CDR1 SEHNR, CDR2 FQNEAQ (reference sequence). The complete variable domain, with remaining parts taken from reference TRBV7-9 and TRBJ1-1, reads DTGVSQNPRHKITKRGQNVTFRCDPISEHNRLYWYRQTLGQGPEFLTYFQNEAQLEKSRLLSDRFSAERPKGSFSTLEIQRTEQGDSAMYLCASSLDYSWAFFGQGTRLTVV.

This clone appeared a single time. The CDR3 DNA reads TGTGCCAGCAGTTCAGAGGACGGAATCTCTGGAAACACCATATATTTT. It codes for CASSSEDGISGNTIYF. V usage is TRBV2 and J usage is TRBJ1-3; D is ambiguous. Per germline, CDR1 SNHLY and CDR2 FYNNEI. The CDR3 runs 16 residues. V was trimmed by 5 bases and J by 0 bases, leaving 14 bases between them.

The chain links TRBV13 to TRBJ2-5, with D possibly TRBD2 on 8 matching bases. Germline loops: CDR1 PRHDT, CDR2 FYEKMQ (reference sequence). Trimming took off 2 bases at V and 5 bases at J, with 15 bases between the two ends. This CDR3 comprises 15 residues. CDR3 loop: CASSLSGGGSETQYF. The DNA for the CDR3 is TGTGCCAGCAGCTTATCGGGAGGGGGCTCGGAGACCCAGTACTTC.

V gene TRBV5-1 combines with J gene TRBJ2-2, with unresolved D. The CDR3 covers 18 residues. The ends were cut back, 1 base at V and 5 bases at J, with 21 bases in the middle. Germline CDR1 and CDR2: SGHRS and YFSETQ. In DNA form, the CDR3 reads TGCGCCAGCAGCTTGTGGGATCTGGGAACAGCCTATACCGGGGAGCTGTTTTTT. Its translation is CASSLWDLGTAYTGELFF.

The chain couples TRBV6-1 to TRBJ1-5; D not certain. V gave up 4 bases and J gave up 15 bases, with 16 bases separating them. This CDR3 is built from 12 residues. From germline, CDR1 is MNHNS and CDR2 SASEGT. CDR3 sequence (DNA): TGTGCCAGCAGTGTGGACGGCCCCCTTCGGCATTTT. This gives the protein CASSVDGPLRHF.

The genes are TRBV6-5 and TRBJ2-1, with 9 positions matching TRBD1. Trimming took 5 bases from V and 6 from J; bases not matched to a gene: 5. CDR1 and CDR2 (germline): MNHEY, SVGAGI. The CDR3 extends over 14 amino acids. CDR3 coding DNA: TGTGCCAGCAGTGGGACAGGGTCGGTCAATGAGCAGTTCTTC. This translates into CASSGTGSVNEQFF.

V is TRBV19 and J is TRBJ2-7; 7 bases fit TRBD2. V was pared by 5 bases and J by 6 bases, with 7 bases of the junction left unmatched. This CDR3 has 13 residues. The V gene's germline CDR1 is LNHDA and CDR2 SQIVND (reference sequence). The CDR3: CASSPGRGGEQYF. The DNA for the CDR3 is TGTGCCAGTAGTCCAGGGAGGGGCGGCGAGCAGTACTTC.

This chain joins TRBV9 and TRBJ2-7; 8 positions match TRBD1. After removal of 0 bases from V and 5 bases from J, the junction contained 4 bases not matched to a gene. Germline CDR1 and CDR2: SGDLS and YYNGEE. This CDR3 is built from 14 residues. This chain's CDR3 is CASSVGGQGHEQYF. The CDR3 coding sequence is TGTGCCAGCAGCGTAGGCGGACAGGGCCACGAGCAGTACTTC.

The rearrangement links TRBV5-1 to TRBJ2-6; D tentatively fits TRBD1 or TRBD2 (5 bases each). Germline loops: CDR1 SGHRS, CDR2 YFSETQ. V lost 0 bases to trimming and J lost 0 bases, with 7 bases between them. The CDR3 runs 16 residues. The chain's CDR3 is CASSLGGDSGANVLTF. For the CDR3, the DNA is TGCGCCAGCAGCTTGGGAGGGGACTCTGGGGCCAACGTCCTGACTTTC.

V and J are TRBV7-2 and TRBJ2-7; 11 nucleotides align to TRBD1. CDR3 size: 15 residues. Losses at the gene ends were 8 bases for V and 3 bases for J; bases not matched to a gene: 9. The germline V gene has CDR1 SGHTA and CDR2 FQGNSA. CDR3 sequence: CASSRGQGVGYEQYF. The CDR3 bases are TGTGCCAGCTCCCGGGGACAGGGGGTCGGCTACGAGCAGTACTTC.

The chain is built from TRBV5-1 and TRBJ2-7; a possible D gene is TRBD1 (6 bases). The CDR3 length is 13 residues. Trimming took off 0 bases at V and 3 bases at J, with 7 bases between the two ends. Germline V CDR1 and CDR2: SGHRS, YFSETQ. CDR3 DNA: TGCGCCAGCAGCTTGGACAGGGACTACGAGCAGTACTTC. This translates into CASSLDRDYEQYF.

The rearrangement joins TRBV6-5 to TRBJ1-4; 8 bases are a match to TRBD1. Germline lookup yields CDR1 MNHEY and CDR2 SVGAGI. This CDR3 is built from 15 residues. The V and J ends lost 6 bases and 7 bases, in that order; junction bases with no gene match: 10. CDR3 loop: CASRPDRGLREKLFF. For the CDR3, the DNA is TGTGCCAGCAGGCCCGACAGGGGTTTACGTGAAAAACTGTTTTTT.

The CDR3 DNA is TGTGCCTGGAGTGCGGGGGACAGAGCCTACGAGCAGTACTTC. Amino acid sequence: CAWSAGDRAYEQYF. The rearrangement links TRBV30 to TRBJ2-7; maybe TRBD1 (7 bases). The CDR3 length is 14 residues. V was trimmed by 1 base and J by 2 bases, leaving 12 bases between them. Germline CDR1 is GTSNPN and CDR2 is SVGIG (reference sequence).

The sample holds one count of this clone. The V call is TRBV6-1, the J call TRBJ2-7, with 8 bases matching TRBD2. V trimming: 9 bases; J trimming: 8 bases; junction bases outside the gene matches: 9. Germline CDR1 is MNHNS and CDR2 is SASEGT. The CDR3 totals 12 residues. The CDR3 is CASFRSGGQQYF. CDR3 DNA sequence: TGTGCCAGTTTTCGGAGCGGGGGCCAGCAGTACTTC.

The chain is built from TRBV5-1 and TRBJ2-7; 12 nucleotides match TRBD2. This CDR3 spans 15 amino acids. CDR1 is SGHRS, CDR2 YFSETQ, per germline. Germline trimming cut 3 bases from V and 2 bases from J; bases unmatched to any gene: 3. The CDR3 bases are TGCGCCAGCAGCTCCTCTAGCGGGGGGGCCTACGAGCAGTACTTC. Amino acids: CASSSSSGGAYEQYF. Together with reference TRBV5-1 and TRBJ2-7, the CDR3 gives the full variable domain: KAGVTQTPRYLIKTRGQQVTLSCSPISGHRSVSWYQQTPGQGLQFLFEYFSETQRNKGNFPGRFSGRQFSNSRSEMNVSTLELGDSALYLCASSSSSGGAYEQYFGPGTRLTVT.